A selection of T cell receptor beta chains follows, all from one sample in a study of tumor-infiltrating lymphocytes in primary liver carcinoma. TCRdb itself ran the multiplex PCR reads through MiXCR, one entry per CDR3 protein. The sample has roughly 120,000 distinct CDR3 sequences; 55% to 65% are singletons. The sequencing input was liver tumor tissue from sampling region 1. Receptor source: a woman aged 60 to 75 with primary liver carcinoma and hepatitis B virus infection. Both conserved end residues are part of each CDR3.

V gene: TRBV11-2; J gene: TRBJ2-5; CDR3 protein: CASSLFGRREPETQHF
V gene: TRBV11-2; J gene: TRBJ2-1; CDR3 protein: CVSSLEIVYSCNEQFF
V gene: TRBV7-9; J gene: TRBJ2-3; CDR3 protein: CASSGTSSTDMQYF
V gene: TRBV12-5; J gene: TRBJ1-3; CDR3 protein: CASGSQGTGNTIYF
V gene: TRBV11-2; J gene: TRBJ1-1; CDR3 protein: CASSLPSNTEAFF
V gene: TRBV7-9; J gene: TRBJ1-1; CDR3 protein: CASSARERKNTEAFF
V gene: TRBV6-5; J gene: TRBJ2-5; CDR3 protein: CASSFSGRTAETQYF
V gene: TRBV6-6; J gene: TRBJ1-4; CDR3 protein: CASSYSGGKLFF
V gene: TRBV29-1; J gene: TRBJ2-7; CDR3 protein: CSAFSGYEQYF
V gene: TRBV11-3; J gene: TRBJ2-7; CDR3 protein: CASSLDRDRAYVQYF
V gene: TRBV11-2; J gene: TRBJ2-2; CDR3 protein: CASSHGVSGTGELFF
V gene: TRBV18; J gene: TRBJ1-1; CDR3 protein: CAARGDRNTEAFF
V gene: TRBV28; J gene: TRBJ2-1; CDR3 protein: CASSLPDEQFF
V gene: TRBV5-1; J gene: TRBJ2-1; CDR3 protein: CASSPERGSDEQLF
V gene: TRBV4-1; J gene: TRBJ2-1; CDR3 protein: CASSQDSASGLLAEQFF
V gene: TRBV6-5; J gene: TRBJ1-1; CDR3 protein: CASSPNRGGLGTEAFF
V gene: TRBV11-3; J gene: TRBJ2-3; CDR3 protein: CAGNFRTRTDTQYF